Each of the 5 T cell receptor beta chains below was sequenced from the same sample in a study of chemoradiotherapy in HPV16-positive cancers. Clones were sequenced by immunoSEQ multiplex PCR, and TCRdb holds only the in-frame ones, with some missing. The sample carries approximately 13,000 clones, 76% recorded once. Collection of the sample occurred from a patient who underwent chemoradiotherapy. Receptors originate from a human donor with HPV-associated anogenital cancer.

The chain has TRBV7-6 and TRBJ1-1, with D uncertain. V was trimmed by 0 bases and J by 0 bases, leaving 14 bases between them. Germline CDR1 reads SGHVS; CDR2 reads FNYEAQ. The CDR3 loop spans 17 amino acids. DNA for the CDR3: TGTGCCAGCAGCTTAGCCAGGCAACAAGGAATGAACACTGAAGCTTTCTTT. Amino acid sequence: CASSLARQQGMNTEAFF. The entire variable domain, with the rest obtained from reference TRBV7-6 and TRBJ1-1, is as follows: GAGVSQSPRYKVTKRGQDVALRCDPISGHVSLYWYRQALGQGPEFLTYFNYEAQQDKSGLPNDRFSAERPEGSISTLTIQRTEQRDSAMYRCASSLARQQGMNTEAFFGQGTRLTVV.

This clone came up a few times. The chain employs TRBV6-1 and TRBJ2-7; D is unresolved. The CDR3 is 13 residues long. Trimming left V 2 bases short and J 3 bases short, with 8 bases between. Germline CDR1 reads MNHNS; CDR2 reads SASEGT. The CDR3 region has the DNA TGTGCCAGCAGTGAACCGCGGAACTACGAGCAGTACTTC. It codes for CASSEPRNYEQYF.

The CDR3 spells CAISQQGSLTAGYTF. The DNA for the CDR3 is TGTGCCATCAGTCAACAGGGTTCCCTAACTGCTGGCTACACCTTC. The chain is built from TRBV10-3 and TRBJ1-2; D may be TRBD1 (6 bases). V lost 5 bases, J lost 7 bases, and 20 bases lay in between. This CDR3 spans 15 amino acids. CDR1 is ENHRY and CDR2 is SYGVKD in the germline V gene.

V gene TRBV5-1 combines with J gene TRBJ1-3; 7 bases align to TRBD1. This CDR3 has 16 residues. From germline, CDR1 is SGHRS and CDR2 YFSETQ. V lost 4 bases, J lost 4 bases, and 11 bases stayed unmatched. In nucleotides, the CDR3 is TGCGCCAGCAGCCCAGGGGGGGGGCGTTCGGGAAACACCATATATTTT. Encoded protein: CASSPGGGRSGNTIYF.

The gene calls are TRBV4-2 and TRBJ2-1; tentatively, D is TRBD1 or TRBD2 (5 bases each). The CDR3 extends over 16 amino acids. Trimming cost V 5 bases and J 3 bases, with 17 bases left between them. Germline loops: CDR1 LGHNA, CDR2 YNFKEQ. The CDR3 coding sequence is TGTGCCAGCAGCACAGGCGGGCAGTTGGGCTACAATGAGCAGTTCTTC. The encoded protein is CASSTGGQLGYNEQFF.